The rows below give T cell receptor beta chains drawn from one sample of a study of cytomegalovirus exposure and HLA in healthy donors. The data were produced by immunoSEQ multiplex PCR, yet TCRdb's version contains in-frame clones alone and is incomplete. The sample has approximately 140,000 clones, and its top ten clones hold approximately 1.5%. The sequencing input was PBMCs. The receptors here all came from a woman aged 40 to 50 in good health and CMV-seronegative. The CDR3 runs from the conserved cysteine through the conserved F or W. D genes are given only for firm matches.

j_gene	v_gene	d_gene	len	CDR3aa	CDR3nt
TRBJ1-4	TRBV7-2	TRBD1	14	CASSSGQVSEKLFF	TGTGCCAGCAGCTCAGGACAGGTTTCCGAAAAACTGTTTTTT
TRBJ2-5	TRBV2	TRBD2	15	CASSVTSGGQETQYF	TGTGCCAGCAGTGTCACTAGCGGGGGCCAAGAGACCCAGTACTTC
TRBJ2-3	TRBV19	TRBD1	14	CASLDRGHADTQYF	TGTGCCAGCCTTGACAGGGGGCACGCAGATACGCAGTATTTT
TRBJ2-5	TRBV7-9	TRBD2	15	CASSPHSGVRETQYF	TGTGCCAGCAGCCCCCACAGCGGGGTACGGGAGACCCAGTACTTC
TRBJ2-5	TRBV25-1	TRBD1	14	CASSASTGEETQYF	TGTGCCAGCAGTGCATCTACAGGGGAAGAGACCCAGTACTTC
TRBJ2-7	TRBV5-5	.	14	CASSSVGRAYEQYF	TGTGCCAGCAGCTCAGTTGGCCGAGCGTACGAGCAGTACTTC
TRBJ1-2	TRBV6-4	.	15	CASSDPRIPNYGYTF	TGTGCCAGCAGTGATCCGAGAATCCCTAACTATGGCTACACCTTC
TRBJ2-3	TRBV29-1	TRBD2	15	CSVGRRGGDTDTQYF	TGCAGCGTGGGGAGGCGGGGGGGTGACACAGATACGCAGTATTTT
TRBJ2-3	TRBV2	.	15	CASQEKSSSTDTQYF	TGTGCCAGCCAGGAAAAGAGCTCTAGCACAGATACGCAGTATTTT
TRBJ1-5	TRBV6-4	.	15	CASSVEAGSNQPQHF	TGTGCCAGCAGTGTCGAGGCGGGGTCTAATCAGCCCCAGCATTTT
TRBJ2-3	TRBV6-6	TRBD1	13	CATRTGGADTQYF	TGTGCCACCCGGACAGGGGGAGCAGATACGCAGTATTTT
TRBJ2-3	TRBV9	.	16	CASSVRSGVAPDTQYF	TGTGCCAGCAGCGTACGGTCAGGGGTGGCTCCAGATACGCAGTATTTT
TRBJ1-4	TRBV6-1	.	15	CASSLSWGTNEKLFF	TGTGCCAGCAGTCTCTCGTGGGGCACTAATGAAAAACTGTTTTTT
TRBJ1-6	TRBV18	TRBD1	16	CASSRGTGVDNSPLHF	TGTGCCAGCTCACGAGGGACAGGGGTAGATAATTCACCCCTCCACTTT
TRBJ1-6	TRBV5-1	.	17	CASSRSRPPGDNSPLHF	TGCGCCAGCAGCCGGTCGCGGCCGCCCGGGGATAATTCACCCCTCCACTTT
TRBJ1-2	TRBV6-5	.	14	CASSYFNGDRGYTF	TGTGCCAGCAGTTACTTCAACGGGGATCGGGGCTACACCTTC
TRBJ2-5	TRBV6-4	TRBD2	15	CASRLAGGFQETQYF	TGTGCCAGCAGGCTAGCGGGGGGGTTCCAAGAGACCCAGTACTTC
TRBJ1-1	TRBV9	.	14	CASSARAMNTEAFF	TGTGCCAGCAGCGCCAGGGCGATGAACACTGAAGCTTTCTTT
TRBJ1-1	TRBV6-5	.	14	CASRPGLRDPEAFF	TGTGCCAGCAGGCCGGGACTTAGGGACCCTGAAGCTTTCTTT